A single sample gave rise to the 18 T cell receptor beta chains below, sequenced in a study of blood T cell repertoires in COVID-19. TCRdb's copy holds only in-frame clones and misses some; the assay was immunoSEQ multiplex PCR. The sample yields tens of thousands of clones, 80% to 90% seen once. The sequenced material came from peripheral blood. These TCRs come from a woman aged 45 to 65 with acute or convalescent COVID-19.

The rearrangement uses TRBV7-2 and TRBJ2-3; TRBD2 matches at 14 bases. The CDR3 spans 18 residues. Germline V gene sequence: CDR1 SGHTA, CDR2 FQGNSA. V was clipped by 4 bases and J by 3 bases; unmatched bases: 9. The CDR3 region has the DNA TGTGCCAGCAGCTCGCGGACTAGCGGGAGGTTTCGTACAGATACGCAGTATTTT. It encodes CASSSRTSGRFRTDTQYF.

This clone was observed once. This sequence joins TRBV20-1 and TRBJ2-1, with 12 bases identical to TRBD2. In germline, CDR1 is DFQATT, CDR2 SNEGSKA (reference sequence). The V and J ends lost 3 bases and 5 bases, in that order; junction bases with no gene match: 8. CDR3 length: 16 amino acids. For the CDR3, the DNA is TGCAGTGCTAGTTCTCTAGCGGGGGGGCGCCACAATGAGCAGTTCTTC. Its protein is CSASSLAGGRHNEQFF.

The rearrangement uses TRBV3-1 (or the pseudogene TRBV3-2) and TRBJ1-6, with a tentative D call TRBD1 (5 bases). V lost 5 bases, J lost 10 bases, and 15 bases lay in between. Germline V gene sequence: CDR1 LGHDT, CDR2 YNNKEL (reference sequence). This CDR3 region has 14 residues. CDR3 bases: TGTGCCAGCAGCGACGCGGGGGATGGCTCACCCCTCCACTTT. This encodes CASSDAGDGSPLHF.

The chain joins TRBV3-1 (or the pseudogene TRBV3-2) to TRBJ2-7, with 9 bases that match TRBD2. The ends lost 4 bases at V and 8 bases at J; junction bases unmatched: 9. The CDR3 consists of 14 residues. Germline loops: CDR1 LGHDT, CDR2 YNNKEL (reference sequence). Here the CDR3 DNA reads TGTGCCAGCAGCCCGGGACTAGCTGCGATAAAGCAGTACTTC. Protein: CASSPGLAAIKQYF.

J is TRBJ1-6 and V is TRBV28; D not certain. This CDR3 has 16 residues. Germline CDR1 and CDR2: MDHEN and SYDVKM. With 4 bases removed from V and 0 bases from J, the gap between germline ends came to 10 bases. The CDR3 is CASSSGLTSYNSPLHF. As DNA, the CDR3 is TGTGCCAGCAGTTCCGGACTTACCTCCTATAATTCACCCCTCCACTTT.

The chain combines TRBV4-3 with TRBJ2-7; no clear D. The germline V and J ends were trimmed by 0 bases and 5 bases, with 14 bases remaining between them. This CDR3 comprises 15 residues. Germline values: CDR1 LGHNA, CDR2 YSLEER. The CDR3 region has the DNA TGCGCCAGCAGCCAAGAACCAAGTGGTTCGGACGAGCAGTACTTC. Protein sequence: CASSQEPSGSDEQYF.

The chain has TRBV2 and TRBJ2-7; 8 bases are shared with TRBD1. Trimming removed 7 bases from V and 3 bases from J; junction bases left unmatched: 2. This CDR3 contains 12 residues. In germline, CDR1 is SNHLY, CDR2 FYNNEI. The CDR3, as DNA: TGTGCCAGCAAGGACAGGGTCTACGAGCAGTACTTC. This translates into CASKDRVYEQYF.

This chain links TRBV9 with TRBJ1-4; 7 positions agree with TRBD1. The CDR3 is made up of 19 amino acids. Germline V gene sequence: CDR1 SGDLS, CDR2 YYNGEE. V trimming: 0 bases; J trimming: 1 base; junction bases outside the gene matches: 12. The CDR3 here is CASSVESAGGRITNEKLFF. DNA of the CDR3: TGTGCCAGCAGCGTAGAGTCGGCAGGGGGACGCATAACTAATGAAAAACTGTTTTTT.

The CDR3 loop is CASSLERTAEKLFF. In DNA form, the CDR3 reads TGTGCCAGCAGCTTAGAACGGACAGCTGAAAAACTGTTTTTT. The chain combines TRBV7-9 with TRBJ1-4, with D perhaps matching TRBD1 (6 bases). Germline V gene data show CDR1 as SEHNR and CDR2 as FQNEAQ (reference sequence). The CDR3 has 14 amino acids. V gave up 1 base and J gave up 7 bases, with 10 bases separating them.

V usage is TRBV5-1 and J usage is TRBJ1-2, with D uncertain. Per germline, CDR1 SGHRS and CDR2 YFSETQ. The length of the CDR3 is 13 residues. The V and J ends lost 0 bases and 3 bases respectively, with 6 bases between them. The CDR3 nucleotides read TGCGCCAGCAGCTTGGACAGAGACTATGGCTACACCTTC. Its protein is CASSLDRDYGYTF. Variable domain in full (rest from reference TRBV5-1 and TRBJ1-2): KAGVTQTPRYLIKTRGQQVTLSCSPISGHRSVSWYQQTPGQGLQFLFEYFSETQRNKGNFPGRFSGRQFSNSRSEMNVSTLELGDSALYLCASSLDRDYGYTFGSGTRLTVV.

The chain is built from TRBV6-5 and TRBJ2-7; TRBD2 aligns across 10 bases. Germline assignment: CDR1 MNHEY and CDR2 SVGAGI. Germline trimming cut 6 bases from V and 5 bases from J; bases unmatched to any gene: 10. The CDR3 is 15 amino acids. The DNA for the CDR3 is TGTGCCAGCAGCATGGGACTAGCGATCGACAACGAGCAGTACTTC. Encoded protein: CASSMGLAIDNEQYF.

V usage is TRBV7-7 and J usage is TRBJ2-7, with a possible D match to TRBD1 (6 bases). Per germline, CDR1 SSHAT and CDR2 FNYEAQ (reference sequence). The V gene lost 4 bases and the J gene lost 2 bases, with 15 bases spanning the gap. This CDR3 has 15 amino acids. CDR3 bases: TGTGCCAGCAGCTCGGGTCCGGGACAACCCTACGAGCAGTACTTC. This gives the protein CASSSGPGQPYEQYF.

The chain couples TRBV5-1 to TRBJ2-7; tentative D call: TRBD1 (6 bases). The CDR3 length is 15 residues. Germline V gene data show CDR1 as SGHRS and CDR2 as YFSETQ. The germline V and J ends were trimmed by 2 bases and 5 bases, with 17 bases remaining between them. The CDR3, as DNA: TGCGCCAGCAGCTTACTGGGGGCACTTCTGCACGAGCAGTACTTC. Translating gives CASSLLGALLHEQYF.

V gene TRBV2 combines with J gene TRBJ1-1, with D perhaps TRBD1 (6 bases). This CDR3 has 15 amino acids. V was clipped by 5 bases and J by 0 bases, with 13 bases between them. Germline V gene data show CDR1 as SNHLY and CDR2 as FYNNEI. The CDR3 is CASSSSQGMNTEAFF. The CDR3 DNA sequence: TGTGCCAGCAGTTCCTCACAGGGAATGAACACTGAAGCTTTCTTT.

CDR3 region: CASSVRMTSTDTQYF. DNA for the CDR3: TGTGCCAGCAGCGTAAGGATGACTAGCACAGATACGCAGTATTTT. The chain is built from TRBV9 and TRBJ2-3, with D uncertain. Germline V CDR1 and CDR2: SGDLS, YYNGEE. The CDR3 contains 15 residues. Trimming stripped 1 base from V and 0 bases from J, with 9 bases between.

This chain joins TRBV6-2 or TRBV6-3 and TRBJ1-2; 7 nucleotides agree with TRBD1. The germline V gene encodes CDR1 MNHEY and CDR2 SVGEGT. Germline trimming cut 1 base from V and 8 bases from J; bases unmatched to any gene: 7. This CDR3 spans 14 amino acids. The CDR3 region has the DNA TGTGCCAGCAGTTACTACAGGGGTTCCAACGGCTACACCTTC. This sequence encodes CASSYYRGSNGYTF.

The chain carries TRBV5-1 and TRBJ2-5; a weak D match, TRBD1 (6 bases). The CDR3 length is 13 residues. Germline lookup yields CDR1 SGHRS and CDR2 YFSETQ. V lost 1 base and J lost 4, with 8 bases in between. This CDR3 is CASSLLRGETQYF. Here the CDR3 DNA reads TGCGCCAGCAGCTTGCTCAGGGGAGAGACCCAGTACTTC.

The count of this clone is one. The chain employs TRBV28 and TRBJ2-7; 9 nucleotides agree with TRBD1. The length of the CDR3 is 15 residues. Germline V CDR1 and CDR2: MDHEN, SYDVKM. Trimming at V came to 8 bases and at J to 4 bases, leaving 12 bases not matched to a gene. The CDR3 sequence is CASQSTGTGTYEQYF. For the CDR3, the DNA is TGTGCCAGCCAATCGACCGGGACAGGGACTTACGAGCAGTACTTC.